A selection of T cell receptor beta chains follows, all from one sample in a study of T-cell reconstitution after alpha-beta-depleted transplantation in children. TCRdb reanalysed the PCR reads using MiXCR and keeps one entry per CDR3 protein. The sample yields about 640,000 distinct CDR3 sequences, roughly 15% seen once. The sequencing here drew on PBMCs from the stem cell graft donor, taken from the stem cell graft. The origin of the receptors is a human donor who donated a stem cell graft to a child with acute myeloid leukemia. The CDR3 runs from the conserved cysteine through the conserved F or W. Each record gives: CDR3 protein, CDR3 DNA, clone size, J gene, V gene, D gene. D genes are given only for firm matches. Some rows have no size entry. The others give once, few or many, or a class for an expanded clone.

CDR3aa: CSARRGAAGELFF
CDR3nt: TGCAGTGCTAGAAGGGGGGCGGCCGGGGAGCTGTTTTTT
abundance: -
j_gene: TRBJ2-2
v_gene: TRBV20-1
d_gene: -

CDR3aa: CASGLETSVNRFF
CDR3nt: TGTGCTAGTGGTTTAGAGACTAGCGTTAATCGGTTCTTC
abundance: -
j_gene: TRBJ2-1
v_gene: TRBV12-5
d_gene: TRBD2

CDR3aa: CASSKHANTGELFF
CDR3nt: TGTGCCAGCAGCAAACACGCGAACACCGGGGAGCTGTTTTTT
abundance: many
j_gene: TRBJ2-2
v_gene: TRBV7-7
d_gene: -

CDR3aa: CASSPGGMQFF
CDR3nt: TGTGCCAGCAGCCCTGGTGGGATGCAGTTCTTC
abundance: many
j_gene: TRBJ2-1
v_gene: TRBV7-9
d_gene: -

CDR3aa: CSVDGENTIYF
CDR3nt: TGCAGCGTTGACGGGGAGAACACCATATATTTT
abundance: many
j_gene: TRBJ1-3
v_gene: TRBV29-1
d_gene: -

CDR3aa: CASSLSLDVDIQYF
CDR3nt: TGCGCCAGCAGCTTATCGCTGGACGTAGACATTCAGTACTTC
abundance: few
j_gene: TRBJ2-4
v_gene: TRBV5-1
d_gene: -

CDR3aa: CASSQDSQGARGYTF
CDR3nt: TGCGCCAGCAGCCAAGATAGTCAGGGGGCGAGGGGCTACACCTTC
abundance: few
j_gene: TRBJ1-2
v_gene: TRBV4-3
d_gene: TRBD1

CDR3aa: CASSPYFSRHYEQYF
CDR3nt: TGTGCCAGCAGCCCCTACTTTAGCAGGCACTACGAGCAGTACTTC
abundance: many
j_gene: TRBJ2-7
v_gene: TRBV7-2
d_gene: -

CDR3aa: CATRGLGSGANVLTF
CDR3nt: TGTGCCACCAGGGGGCTCGGCTCTGGGGCCAACGTCCTGACTTTC
abundance: -
j_gene: TRBJ2-6
v_gene: TRBV6-2/TRBV6-3
d_gene: TRBD1

CDR3aa: CSARSVSGLSYEQYF
CDR3nt: TGCAGTGCTAGATCAGTCTCAGGACTGAGCTACGAGCAGTACTTC
abundance: few
j_gene: TRBJ2-7
v_gene: TRBV20-1
d_gene: -

CDR3aa: CASSFGTGETQYF
CDR3nt: TGTGCCAGCAGCTTTGGGACTGGCGAGACCCAGTACTTC
abundance: -
j_gene: TRBJ2-5
v_gene: TRBV7-2
d_gene: -

CDR3aa: CASSLALQGSNEQFF
CDR3nt: TGTGCCAGCAGCTTGGCCCTACAGGGTAGCAATGAGCAGTTCTTC
abundance: -
j_gene: TRBJ2-1
v_gene: TRBV5-4
d_gene: -

CDR3aa: CASSLGGWVRGVEIGYTF
CDR3nt: TGTGCCAGCAGCTTAGGCGGCTGGGTCAGGGGGGTAGAGATTGGCTACACCTTC
abundance: -
j_gene: TRBJ1-2
v_gene: TRBV11-2
d_gene: TRBD1

CDR3aa: CSARAVGGEYNEQFF
CDR3nt: TGCAGTGCTAGGGCCGTGGGCGGGGAGTACAATGAGCAGTTCTTC
abundance: many
j_gene: TRBJ2-1
v_gene: TRBV20-1
d_gene: -

CDR3aa: CASSYKGEQFF
CDR3nt: TGTGCCAGCAGTTACAAGGGTGAGCAGTTCTTC
abundance: many
j_gene: TRBJ2-1
v_gene: TRBV6-5
d_gene: -

CDR3aa: CASSTATGDTEAFF
CDR3nt: TGTGCCAGCAGCACGGCCACGGGGGACACTGAAGCTTTCTTT
abundance: -
j_gene: TRBJ1-1
v_gene: TRBV7-8
d_gene: -

CDR3aa: CSASGAGGTDNEQFF
CDR3nt: TGCAGTGCTAGCGGGGCAGGGGGAACGGACAATGAGCAGTTCTTC
abundance: many
j_gene: TRBJ2-1
v_gene: TRBV20-1
d_gene: TRBD1

CDR3aa: CATSDYDNEQFF
CDR3nt: TGTGCCACCAGTGATTACGACAATGAGCAGTTCTTC
abundance: -
j_gene: TRBJ2-1
v_gene: TRBV24-1
d_gene: -

CDR3aa: CASRHSEGRSYNSPLHF
CDR3nt: TGCGCCAGCCGTCATTCGGAGGGAAGGTCCTATAATTCACCCCTCCACTTT
abundance: few
j_gene: TRBJ1-6
v_gene: TRBV5-1
d_gene: -

CDR3aa: CSAGNRGYTDTQYF
CDR3nt: TGCAGTGCTGGTAACAGGGGGTACACAGATACGCAGTATTTT
abundance: many
j_gene: TRBJ2-3
v_gene: TRBV20-1
d_gene: TRBD1

CDR3aa: CSARAQGRESNQPQHF
CDR3nt: TGCAGTGCTAGGGCCCAAGGCAGGGAGAGCAATCAGCCCCAGCATTTT
abundance: -
j_gene: TRBJ1-5
v_gene: TRBV20-1
d_gene: -

CDR3aa: CAISPGQGHNEQFF
CDR3nt: TGTGCCATCAGTCCGGGACAGGGACACAATGAGCAGTTCTTC
abundance: many
j_gene: TRBJ2-1
v_gene: TRBV10-3
d_gene: TRBD1

CDR3aa: CSGGHQPQHF
CDR3nt: TGCAGTGGGGGGCATCAGCCCCAGCATTTT
abundance: many
j_gene: TRBJ1-5
v_gene: TRBV20-1
d_gene: -

CDR3aa: CASSLGTSGGIDEADTQYF
CDR3nt: TGTGCCAGCAGCTTAGGGACTAGCGGGGGAATTGACGAGGCAGATACGCAGTATTTT
abundance: few
j_gene: TRBJ2-3
v_gene: TRBV11-2
d_gene: TRBD2

CDR3aa: CASSRGTHGYTF
CDR3nt: TGTGCCAGCTCCAGGGGGACACATGGCTACACCTTC
abundance: few
j_gene: TRBJ1-2
v_gene: TRBV5-6
d_gene: TRBD1

CDR3aa: CASSYAFFRTGSFGYTF
CDR3nt: TGTGCCAGCAGTTATGCCTTTTTTAGGACAGGGTCATTTGGCTACACCTTC
abundance: many
j_gene: TRBJ1-2
v_gene: TRBV6-5
d_gene: TRBD1